Presented here are 8 T cell receptor beta chains from one specimen sequenced in a study of shared clonotypes between healthy human individuals. Data came from immunoSEQ multiplex PCR; TCRdb stores just in-frame clones and leaves some out. The sample contains about 2.4 million clones, approximately 93% of which appear only once. Sequenced: naive CD4+ T cells from PBMCs. Documented subset: CD45RA+ positively selected. These receptors were taken from a man between 18 and 35 years old in good health. Some clones in this sample may be carry-over from other donors' samples.

This clone has a handful of counts. The rearrangement links TRBV5-4 to TRBJ2-2; D is uncertain. Trimming cost V 0 bases and J 4 bases, with 4 bases left between them. The CDR3 covers 13 residues. Germline values: CDR1 SGHNT, CDR2 YYREEE (reference sequence). In DNA, the CDR3 is TGTGCCAGCAGCTTGGAGGTCACCGGGGAGCTGTTTTTT. Protein sequence: CASSLEVTGELFF.

The chain carries TRBV5-5 and TRBJ1-2, with no clear D. CDR1 is SGHKS, CDR2 YYEKEE, per germline (reference sequence). V was cut by 2 bases and J by 2 bases, with 13 bases left in between. CDR3 length: 15 amino acids. The CDR3 here is CASSFSVSRNYGYTF. The CDR3 DNA reads TGTGCCAGCAGCTTCAGCGTCTCCCGAAACTATGGCTACACCTTC. The variable domain in full, completed from reference TRBV5-5 and TRBJ1-2, reads DAGVTQSPTHLIKTRGQQVTLRCSPISGHKSVSWYQQVLGQGPQFIFQYYEKEERGRGNFPDRFSARQFPNYSSELNVNALLLGDSALYLCASSFSVSRNYGYTFGSGTRLTVV.

This clone was counted a few times. CDR3 DNA: TGTGCCAGCAGTTTAGGACAGGGAGTGAAACTGTTTTTT. This gives the protein CASSLGQGVKLFF. This sequence joins TRBV6-5 and TRBJ1-4, with 8 bases fitting TRBD1. V dropped 4 bases and J dropped 11; count of bases not matched to a gene: 6. Germline lookup yields CDR1 MNHEY and CDR2 SVGAGI. CDR3 length: 13 amino acids.

CDR3 nucleotides: TGTGCCAGCACCTCCGGGACTAGCGGGAGGAGAGCGTACGAGCAGTACTTC. It specifies CASTSGTSGRRAYEQYF. The chain has TRBV28 and TRBJ2-7; 15 nucleotides agree with TRBD2. Unmatched junction bases numbered 11, after V lost 7 bases and J lost 4 bases. CDR3 length equals 17 residues. Germline V gives CDR1 MDHEN, CDR2 SYDVKM.

The chain has TRBV29-1 and TRBJ2-5; D may be TRBD2 (5 bases). CDR1 and CDR2 (germline): SQVTM, ANQGSEA. This CDR3 contains 12 residues. The V and J ends lost 3 bases and 5 bases respectively, with 10 bases between them. The CDR3 sequence: CSVDASPETQYF. In DNA, the CDR3 is TGCAGCGTTGATGCTAGCCCGGAGACCCAGTACTTC.

V and J are TRBV28 and TRBJ2-7; TRBD1 aligns across 7 bases. V lost 6 bases to trimming and J lost 3 bases; unmatched junction nucleotides: 5. The germline V gene encodes CDR1 MDHEN and CDR2 SYDVKM. The CDR3 consists of 13 residues. The CDR3 protein is CASRPGQDYEQYF. The DNA for the CDR3 is TGTGCCAGCAGACCCGGACAGGACTACGAGCAGTACTTC.

There are a few counts of this clone. The chain couples TRBV4-1 to TRBJ1-1; no firm D call. Trimming stripped 0 bases from V and 9 bases from J, with 11 bases between. Germline-derived CDR1 and CDR2 are MGHRA and YSYEKL. CDR3 length: 13 amino acids. The CDR3: CASSQDRQAKAFF. CDR3 in DNA: TGCGCCAGCAGCCAAGATCGGCAGGCCAAAGCTTTCTTT.

The CDR3 spells CASSLGDSPTLHF. CDR3 DNA sequence: TGTGCCAGCAGCTTAGGGGACAGTCCGACCCTCCACTTT. V gene TRBV7-9 combines with J gene TRBJ1-6; 7 bases are shared with TRBD1. There are 13 residues in the CDR3. The V and J ends lost 1 base and 14 bases, in that order; junction bases with no gene match: 5. From germline, CDR1 is SEHNR and CDR2 FQNEAQ (reference sequence).